A selection of T cell receptor beta chains follows, all from one sample in a study of shared clonotypes between healthy human individuals. Generated by immunoSEQ multiplex PCR, the TCRdb table keeps only in-frame clones and is missing some. This table has over 2 million clones, 95% appearing once. The sequenced material came from naive CD4+ T cells sorted from blood. These receptors were obtained from a man between 18 and 29 years old in good health. Both conserved end residues are part of each CDR3. A D gene is named only where the DNA matches it firmly.

j_call | d_call | v_call | cdr3_length | cdr3_nt | cdr3_aa
TRBJ1-2 | - | TRBV28 | 13 | TGTGCCACCCGTTGGGGGGGGACCTATGGCTACACCTTC | CATRWGGTYGYTF
TRBJ2-7 | - | TRBV11-2 | 13 | TGTGCCAGCAGCCGATCCGGCTTTTTCGAGCAGTACTTC | CASSRSGFFEQYF
TRBJ1-4 | - | TRBV29-1 | 12 | TGCAGCAGCATGGACACTAATGAAAAACTGTTTTTT | CSSMDTNEKLFF
TRBJ1-1 | - | TRBV5-1 | 14 | TGCGCCAGCAGCCCCGCCCCAGCGAACACTGAAGCTTTCTTT | CASSPAPANTEAFF
TRBJ2-5 | TRBD2 | TRBV7-6 | 14 | TGTGCCAGCAGCGTAGCGGGAGGCTCAGAGACCCAGTACTTC | CASSVAGGSETQYF
TRBJ1-5 | - | TRBV18 | 15 | TGTGCCAGCTCACCTGGGCAGGGGCAAGGGCAGCCCCAGCATTTT | CASSPGQGQGQPQHF
TRBJ2-7 | - | TRBV21-1 | 12 | TGTGCCAGGGGGGCTTTAGTCTACGAGCAGTACTTC | CARGALVYEQYF
TRBJ1-1 | - | TRBV5-1 | 14 | TGCGCCAGCAGCTCGACAGCCATGAACACTGAAGCTTTCTTT | CASSSTAMNTEAFF
TRBJ1-3 | TRBD1 | TRBV18 | 15 | TGTGCCAGCTCACCAGTGACAGGGGAAGGAAACACCATATATTTT | CASSPVTGEGNTIYF
TRBJ1-1 | - | TRBV2 | 11 | TGTGCCAGCAGTGAAGCGGGAGAAGCTTTCTTT | CASSEAGEAFF
TRBJ2-1 | TRBD2 | TRBV7-6 | 16 | TGTGCCAGCACCAGCTTAGGCGCTAGCGGGAGGGATGAGCAGTTCTTC | CASTSLGASGRDEQFF